The 30 T cell receptor beta chains below come from one sample, sequenced in a study of T cells after yellow fever vaccination. TCRdb called the 5' RACE reads again in MiXCR, with one record for every CDR3 protein. The sample shows 450,000 to 600,000 distinct CDR3 sequences, approximately 12% of them seen only once. The source material was PBMCs, sampled on the day of the yellow fever booster vaccination. These receptors were collected from a man between 25 and 39 years old who received the YFV17D yellow fever vaccine.

This clonotype occurred a few times. The chain is built from TRBV7-2 and TRBJ2-7; maybe TRBD1 (6 bases). CDR3 length equals 14 residues. Trimming took off 5 bases at V and 4 bases at J, with 15 bases between the two ends. CDR1 is SGHTA and CDR2 is FQGNSA in the germline V gene. DNA of the CDR3: TGTGCCAGCAGCCTGCCGGGGACACAGTACGAGCAGTACTTC. It codes for CASSLPGTQYEQYF.

This clonotype was seen more than once but under ten times. The V call is TRBV20-1, the J call TRBJ2-5; unclear D gene. V lost 3 bases to trimming and J lost 7 bases, with 12 bases between them. The CDR3 spans 12 residues. Germline CDR1 is DFQATT and CDR2 is SNEGSKA (reference sequence). CDR3 amino acids: CSARSRPGTQYF. The CDR3 bases are TGCAGTGCTAGGTCCAGGCCAGGGACCCAGTACTTC.

The CDR3 bases are TGTGCCAGCAGTCCGCGAGGGATGAATCAGCCCCAGCATTTT. Protein: CASSPRGMNQPQHF. The chain couples TRBV12-3 or TRBV12-4 to TRBJ1-5, with D hard to call. The ends were cut back, 5 bases at V and 4 bases at J, with 12 bases in the middle. This CDR3 is 14 amino acids long.

This chain links TRBV20-1 with TRBJ1-1; TRBD1 aligns across 7 bases. This CDR3 has 13 amino acids. Trimming at V came to 8 bases and at J to 0 bases, leaving 6 bases not matched to a gene. CDR1 and CDR2 from the germline V gene are DFQATT and SNEGSKA (reference sequence). The CDR3 bases are TGCAGTACCGGGACAGACATGAACACTGAAGCTTTCTTT. Translating gives CSTGTDMNTEAFF.

V and J are TRBV6-2 or TRBV6-3 and TRBJ2-1; D unclear. CDR3 length equals 15 residues. Germline V gene lookup returns CDR1 MNHEY and CDR2 SVGEGT. The V end was cut by 8 bases, the J end by 4 bases, with 18 bases between. CDR3 in amino acids: CASGAWGNAYNEQFF. The DNA of the CDR3 is TGTGCCAGCGGAGCATGGGGAAATGCTTACAATGAGCAGTTCTTC.

This clonotype showed up just a few times. CDR3 protein: CATTRNGNEQFF. The DNA of the CDR3 is TGTGCCACGACCCGTAATGGCAATGAGCAGTTCTTC. This chain joins TRBV27 and TRBJ2-1, with D uncertain. Looked up from germline, CDR1 is MNHEY and CDR2 is SMNVEV (reference sequence). The CDR3 spans 12 residues. V lost 10 bases and J lost 6, with 13 bases in between.

V usage is TRBV30 and J usage is TRBJ1-3, with unresolved D. The germline V gene has CDR1 GTSNPN and CDR2 SVGIG (reference sequence). Between the trimmed V and J ends, which lost 4 bases and 3 bases, there was a span of 7 bases. There are 12 residues in the CDR3. Here the CDR3 DNA reads TGTGCCTGGAACGGAATTGGAAACACCATATATTTT. It encodes CAWNGIGNTIYF.

J is TRBJ2-1 and V is TRBV4-3; the D gene could be TRBD1 or TRBD2 (6 bases each). Germline lookup yields CDR1 LGHNA and CDR2 YSLEER. Trimming cost V 0 bases and J 4 bases, with 22 bases left between them. The CDR3 has 19 amino acids. The DNA of the CDR3 is TGCGCCAGCAGCCAAGAAGGGGGGTACCCGGGACGGCCTTACAATGAGCAGTTCTTC. Encoded protein: CASSQEGGYPGRPYNEQFF.

This clonotype was detected only a few times. The chain carries TRBV6-2 or TRBV6-3 and TRBJ2-5; 7 nucleotides agree with TRBD2. CDR3 length equals 12 residues. The germline CDR1 and CDR2 sequences are MNHEY and SVGEGT. J gave up 10 bases and V 6 bases, and 8 bases lay outside the gene matches. The CDR3 spells CASSYGTTVQYF. The CDR3 DNA follows: TGTGCCAGCAGCTACGGGACTACGGTCCAGTACTTC.

This clonotype was counted a few times. CDR3 in amino acids: CASSSQGPYEQYF. CDR3 nucleotide sequence: TGTGCCAGCAGCTCTCAAGGGCCCTACGAGCAGTACTTC. The gene calls are TRBV5-6 and TRBJ2-7; D unclear. The CDR3 length is 13 residues. Trimming shortened V by 3 bases and J by 2 bases, and 9 bases separated the two germline ends. Germline loops: CDR1 SGHDT, CDR2 YYEEEE. Together with reference TRBV5-6 and TRBJ2-7, the CDR3 gives the full variable domain: DAGVTQSPTHLIKTRGQQVTLRCSPKSGHDTVSWYQQALGQGPQFIFQYYEEEERQRGNFPDRFSGHQFPNYSSELNVNALLLGDSALYLCASSSQGPYEQYFGPGTRLTVT.

The CDR3 DNA reads TGTGCCAGCAGACCGGGACGCACGACCTGGGAGACCCAGTACTTC. Residues: CASRPGRTTWETQYF. The chain is built from TRBV28 and TRBJ2-5, with D tentatively TRBD1 or TRBD2 (5 bases each). The V and J ends lost 6 bases and 5 bases respectively, with 19 bases between them. The length of the CDR3 is 15 residues. CDR1 MDHEN and CDR2 SYDVKM come from the germline V gene.

The V call is TRBV5-1, the J call TRBJ2-7, with 8 bases aligning to TRBD1. Germline lookup yields CDR1 SGHRS and CDR2 YFSETQ. The ends lost 3 bases at V and 3 bases at J; junction bases unmatched: 14. The CDR3 runs 17 residues. The CDR3 sequence is CASSWTLPDRDIYEQYF. CDR3 in DNA: TGCGCCAGCAGCTGGACTCTCCCGGACAGGGATATCTACGAGCAGTACTTC.

The chain recombines TRBV3-1 with TRBJ2-4; a possible D gene is TRBD1 (6 bases). From germline, CDR1 is LGHDT and CDR2 YNNKEL (reference sequence). This CDR3 is 17 amino acids long. Trimming took off 0 bases at V and 1 base at J, with 13 bases between the two ends. The CDR3 protein is CASSQESQGSAKNIQYF. DNA for the CDR3: TGTGCCAGCAGCCAAGAATCACAGGGAAGTGCCAAAAACATTCAGTACTTC.

This clonotype was seen only a few times. This rearrangement joins TRBV15 to TRBJ2-7; the D gene could be TRBD1 or TRBD2 (5 bases each). The CDR3 loop spans 15 amino acids. The V gene lost 1 base and the J gene lost 0 bases, with 10 bases spanning the gap. Germline CDR1 is LNHNV and CDR2 is YYDKDF (reference sequence). The CDR3 region is CATSRGGDGSYEQYF. The CDR3 nucleotides read TGTGCCACCAGCAGAGGAGGGGACGGCTCCTACGAGCAGTACTTC.

CDR3: CASSSLSDRADTQYF. The DNA for the CDR3 is TGTGCCAGCAGCTCCCTATCGGACAGGGCAGATACGCAGTATTTT. The chain joins TRBV5-5 to TRBJ2-3; 8 bases are a match to TRBD1. The junction had 7 bases not matched to a gene; V was cut back by 3 bases and J by 4 bases. CDR1 and CDR2 (germline): SGHKS, YYEKEE (reference sequence). The CDR3 runs to 15 residues. Combining the CDR3 with reference TRBV5-5 and TRBJ2-3 gives the whole variable domain DAGVTQSPTHLIKTRGQQVTLRCSPISGHKSVSWYQQVLGQGPQFIFQYYEKEERGRGNFPDRFSARQFPNYSSELNVNALLLGDSALYLCASSSLSDRADTQYFGPGTRLTVL.

This clonotype was observed a few times. The chain joins TRBV10-3 to TRBJ1-1; a weak D match, TRBD1 (5 bases). Deletions cut 4 bases from V and 0 bases from J, with 6 bases between. The CDR3 runs 13 residues. The germline gives CDR1 ENHRY, CDR2 SYGVKD. The CDR3 spells CAISGDLNTEAFF. The DNA of the CDR3 is TGTGCCATCAGTGGGGACCTGAACACTGAAGCTTTCTTT.

This sequence joins TRBV13 and TRBJ2-5, with D uncertain. The CDR3 loop spans 14 amino acids. Between the trimmed V and J ends, which lost 3 bases and 4 bases, there was a span of 12 bases. The germline gives CDR1 PRHDT, CDR2 FYEKMQ (reference sequence). CDR3 bases: TGTGCCAGCAGCTTCTCAGTGCCACCAGAGACCCAGTACTTC. Amino acids: CASSFSVPPETQYF.

Ten or more counts support this clonotype. J is TRBJ2-7 and V is TRBV7-2; 10 bases align to TRBD1. CDR3 size: 15 residues. Germline CDR1 and CDR2: SGHTA and FQGNSA. The J segment lost 5 bases and the V segment lost 3 bases, leaving 7 bases of the junction unmatched. The CDR3 protein is CASSLRDRGGHEQYF. The CDR3 region has the DNA TGTGCCAGCAGCTTGAGGGACAGGGGAGGCCACGAGCAGTACTTC.

This clonotype was counted between two and nine times. The chain is built from TRBV6-1 and TRBJ2-7; TRBD2 agrees at 13 bases. The CDR3 is 18 residues long. Germline CDR1 reads MNHNS; CDR2 reads SASEGT. The J segment lost 2 bases and the V segment lost 5 bases, leaving 12 bases of the junction unmatched. CDR3 protein: CASSRTQGLAGTTYEQYF. The CDR3 DNA reads TGTGCCAGCAGTCGAACTCAGGGACTAGCGGGAACTACCTACGAGCAGTACTTC.

This clonotype turned up a few times. The V and J genes are TRBV3-1 and TRBJ2-7; D gene uncertain. Trimming took off 2 bases at V and 11 bases at J, with 10 bases between the two ends. Germline lookup yields CDR1 LGHDT and CDR2 YNNKEL (reference sequence). This CDR3 is 11 amino acids long. The CDR3 loop reads CASSQSGLEYF. DNA for the CDR3: TGTGCCAGCAGCCAATCAGGCCTGGAGTACTTC.

This clonotype was seen a handful of times. The chain links TRBV18 to TRBJ2-5; no definite D call. Trimming took off 2 bases at V and 5 bases at J, with 12 bases between the two ends. This CDR3 spans 14 amino acids. Germline V gives CDR1 KGHSH, CDR2 LQKENI. This CDR3 reads CASSPSTAPETQYF. For the CDR3, the DNA is TGTGCCAGCTCACCAAGTACAGCCCCTGAGACCCAGTACTTC.

This clonotype was seen repeatedly, ten times or more. The chain recombines TRBV7-9 with TRBJ2-5; weak D call: TRBD2 (5 bases). This CDR3 spans 15 amino acids. V was cut by 6 bases and J by 3 bases, with 17 bases left in between. Germline CDR1 and CDR2: SEHNR and FQNEAQ (reference sequence). CDR3 bases: TGTGCCAGCAGTACGGGAAAGGCCTTTGAAGAGACCCAGTACTTC. It specifies CASSTGKAFEETQYF.

This chain uses TRBV20-1 with TRBJ2-2, with 7 nucleotides matching TRBD1. The V segment lost 3 bases and the J segment 3 bases; nucleotides outside the gene matches: 4. The germline gives CDR1 DFQATT, CDR2 SNEGSKA (reference sequence). The CDR3 has 14 residues. The CDR3 loop is CSARVTGDTGELFF. The CDR3 DNA reads TGCAGTGCTAGGGTTACAGGGGACACCGGGGAGCTGTTTTTT.

The rearrangement joins TRBV9 to TRBJ1-6, with D tentatively TRBD1 (5 bases). V lost 2 bases to trimming and J lost 5 bases, with 8 bases between them. Germline CDR1 SGDLS, CDR2 YYNGEE. The CDR3 runs to 14 residues. CDR3 coding DNA: TGTGCCAGCAGCGTTAGGGGCCATAATTCACCCCTCCACTTT. This codes for CASSVRGHNSPLHF.

The count of this clonotype is one. The rearrangement joins TRBV19 to TRBJ2-5, with D perhaps TRBD2 (5 bases). The CDR3 has 13 residues. The germline V gene has CDR1 LNHDA and CDR2 SQIVND (reference sequence). The V end was cut by 6 bases, the J end by 3 bases, with 11 bases between. CDR3 amino acids: CASSYGVEETQYF. In DNA, the CDR3 is TGTGCCAGTAGCTACGGGGTGGAAGAGACCCAGTACTTC.

The chain recombines TRBV7-9 with TRBJ1-4, with D possibly TRBD1 on 5 matching bases. The CDR3 has 13 amino acids. Germline CDR1 and CDR2: SEHNR and FQNEAQ (reference sequence). Between the trimmed V and J ends, which lost 5 bases and 4 bases, there was a span of 8 bases. CDR3 residues: CASSRDLNEKLFF. The CDR3 bases are TGTGCCAGCAGCCGGGACCTTAATGAAAAACTGTTTTTT.

This clonotype has more than one count but fewer than ten. The chain recombines TRBV27 with TRBJ2-7; 8 nucleotides line up with TRBD2. J was trimmed by 5 bases and V by 1 base; bases with no gene match: 7. The CDR3 sequence is 15 residues long. Germline V lookup: CDR1 MNHEY, CDR2 SMNVEV (reference sequence). The CDR3 protein is CASSLLAGGSHEQYF. The CDR3 DNA reads as TGTGCCAGCAGTTTATTGGCGGGAGGATCCCACGAGCAGTACTTC.

The chain is built from TRBV27 and TRBJ1-5; tentatively, D is TRBD1 (5 bases). Looked up from germline, CDR1 is MNHEY and CDR2 is SMNVEV (reference sequence). The V end was cut by 0 bases, the J end by 6 bases, with 15 bases between. This CDR3 has 16 residues. The CDR3 here is CASSLSGGMAIQPQHF. In DNA form, the CDR3 reads TGTGCCAGCAGTTTATCGGGGGGGATGGCTATTCAGCCCCAGCATTTT.

This clonotype showed up just a few times. The chain joins TRBV29-1 to TRBJ1-2; D is uncertain. The CDR3 length is 11 residues. The V end was cut by 4 bases, the J end by 1 base, with 4 bases between. CDR1 is SQVTM and CDR2 is ANQGSEA in the germline V gene. The CDR3 nucleotides read TGCAGCGTTGTGGATAACTATGGCTACACCTTC. Translating it yields CSVVDNYGYTF.

The CDR3 protein is CASSGRLESYTF. The CDR3 nucleotides are TGTGCCAGCAGCGGACGTCTGGAGAGCTACACCTTC. This chain uses TRBV6-1 with TRBJ1-2; D unresolved. Trimming shortened V by 6 bases and J by 9 bases, and 14 bases separated the two germline ends. CDR3 length equals 12 residues. CDR1 is MNHNS, CDR2 SASEGT, per germline.